Presented here are 15 T cell receptor beta chains from one specimen sequenced in a study of CD8 T cells in ankylosing spondylitis. MiXCR, run by TCRdb on the 5' RACE reads, gives a single entry per CDR3 protein. The sample holds around 340,000 distinct CDR3 sequences, under 15% seen once. Sequencing was done on a sample of blood, either unsorted or a sorted T cell fraction (not recorded which). These receptor sequences come from a male donor with ankylosing spondylitis or in good health (not recorded which).

The chain's CDR3 is CSAIHGSGLNTGELFF. For the CDR3, the DNA is TGCAGTGCAATTCACGGGAGCGGGTTGAACACCGGGGAGCTGTTTTTT. The chain combines TRBV20-1 with TRBJ2-2, with D possibly TRBD2 on 6 matching bases. V was cut by 6 bases and J by 1 base, with 18 bases left in between. This CDR3 contains 16 residues. In germline, CDR1 is DFQATT, CDR2 SNEGSKA (reference sequence).

Only one count was recorded for this clonotype. The rearrangement uses TRBV20-1 and TRBJ2-3, with 14 positions matching TRBD2. Germline-derived CDR1 and CDR2 are DFQATT and SNEGSKA (reference sequence). With 6 bases clipped from V and 0 bases from J, the junction kept 14 bases outside the gene matches. The CDR3 loop spans 19 amino acids. The CDR3 DNA follows: TGCAGTGCCCTTTCACCGGGACTAGCGGGGGTTACTAGCACAGATACGCAGTATTTT. Protein product: CSALSPGLAGVTSTDTQYF.

The chain has TRBV3-1 and TRBJ2-7; the D gene is possibly TRBD2 (5 bases). Germline CDR1 LGHDT, CDR2 YNNKEL (reference sequence). V shed 6 bases and J shed 3 bases, with 12 bases lying between them. The CDR3 has 13 amino acids. CDR3 sequence (DNA): TGTGCCAGCAGTTCCCGGGATCTCTACGAGCAGTACTTC. It translates to CASSSRDLYEQYF.

The gene calls are TRBV29-1 and TRBJ2-5; no clear D. The germline gives CDR1 SQVTM, CDR2 ANQGSEA. Trimming pared 5 bases from V and 5 bases from J, leaving 9 bases between. The CDR3 has 11 residues. CDR3 DNA sequence: TGCAGCGTTCAGATGGGGGAGACCCAGTACTTC. This gives the protein CSVQMGETQYF.

The CDR3 nucleotides read TGTGCCACCAGTGCGGCGGGACTACTTATCCATGAGCAGTTCTTC. This encodes CATSAAGLLIHEQFF. This rearrangement joins TRBV24-1 to TRBJ2-1, with 7 nucleotides matching TRBD2. Germline lookup yields CDR1 KGHDR and CDR2 SFDVKD. This CDR3 has 15 residues. J lost 8 bases, V lost 5 bases, and 11 bases had no gene match.

V is TRBV6-2 or TRBV6-3 and J is TRBJ2-7; 10 bases line up with TRBD1. The CDR3 spans 18 residues. CDR1 and CDR2 (germline): MNHEY, SVGEGT. V lost 0 bases, J lost 1 base, and 9 bases stayed unmatched. The CDR3 DNA is TGTGCCAGCAGTTACTCGTTGGGACAGGGGCTCTCTTCCTACGAGCAGTACTTC. It translates to CASSYSLGQGLSSYEQYF.

This clonotype was found many times. The gene calls are TRBV6-5 and TRBJ2-1, with 13 nucleotides matching TRBD2. The V gene end was trimmed by 0 bases and the J gene end by 0 bases; junction bases not matched to a gene: 5. Germline V gene lookup returns CDR1 MNHEY and CDR2 SVGAGI. This CDR3 is built from 19 residues. CDR3 sequence reads: CASSYSVLAGGSSYNEQFF. CDR3 bases: TGTGCCAGCAGTTACTCGGTACTAGCGGGAGGGAGCTCCTACAATGAGCAGTTCTTC.

This clonotype showed up many times. V gene TRBV20-1 combines with J gene TRBJ2-5; 11 bases line up with TRBD2. Germline loops: CDR1 DFQATT, CDR2 SNEGSKA (reference sequence). This CDR3 has 16 amino acids. V trimming: 0 bases; J trimming: 6 bases; junction bases outside the gene matches: 9. The DNA of the CDR3 is TGCAGTGCTAGAGAGTCTAGCGGGAGGTCCATGAAGACCCAGTACTTC. Protein: CSARESSGRSMKTQYF.

This clonotype was seen repeatedly, ten times or more. The rearrangement links TRBV20-1 to TRBJ1-3; D is ambiguous. This CDR3 contains 13 residues. The germline V gene encodes CDR1 DFQATT and CDR2 SNEGSKA (reference sequence). Trimming stripped 5 bases from V and 4 bases from J, with 12 bases between. The CDR3 DNA sequence: TGCAGTGCTCGCCACGGGTTGGGAAACACCATATATTTT. Translation: CSARHGLGNTIYF.

This clonotype came up a few times. The rearrangement joins TRBV12-3 or TRBV12-4 to TRBJ1-2; maybe TRBD1 (5 bases). The CDR3 length is 14 residues. The ends were cut back, 2 bases at V and 1 base at J, with 8 bases in the middle. The CDR3 sequence: CASSLNRNNYGYTF. CDR3 sequence (DNA): TGTGCCAGCAGTTTAAACAGGAATAACTATGGCTACACCTTC.

The V and J genes are TRBV5-1 and TRBJ2-1; no clear D. Between the trimmed V and J ends, which lost 3 bases and 3 bases, there was a span of 7 bases. The CDR3 spans 13 residues. Germline V gives CDR1 SGHRS, CDR2 YFSETQ. The CDR3 reads CASSSAGYNEQFF. CDR3 nucleotides: TGCGCCAGCAGCTCCGCAGGCTACAATGAGCAGTTCTTC.

The gene calls are TRBV29-1 and TRBJ2-3; D call uncertain. CDR3 length equals 14 residues. V shed 3 bases and J shed 1 base, with 11 bases lying between them. Per the germline V gene, CDR1 is SQVTM and CDR2 is ANQGSEA. The CDR3 here is CSVDVRTGTDTQYF. The CDR3 nucleotides are TGCAGCGTTGATGTCCGGACGGGCACAGATACGCAGTATTTT.

This clonotype came up a few times. The rearrangement uses TRBV4-2 and TRBJ2-3; 9 positions match TRBD2. The V gene end was trimmed by 4 bases and the J gene end by 6 bases; junction bases not matched to a gene: 11. Germline V gene lookup returns CDR1 LGHNA and CDR2 YNFKEQ. This CDR3 has 16 amino acids. CDR3 amino acids: CASSPSQRGAGDTQYF. The CDR3 nucleotides are TGTGCCAGCAGCCCCTCTCAGCGGGGGGCAGGGGATACGCAGTATTTT.

This clonotype was counted only a few times. CDR3 region: CASSPRGRFPGELFF. CDR3 nucleotide sequence: TGTGCCAGCAGCCCCAGGGGGCGATTTCCCGGGGAGCTGTTTTTT. The V call is TRBV7-6, the J call TRBJ2-2, with 8 bases aligning to TRBD1. V shed 5 bases and J 6 bases; nucleotides not matched to a gene: 8. CDR3 length: 15 amino acids. Germline assignment: CDR1 SGHVS and CDR2 FNYEAQ.

This chain joins TRBV7-2 and TRBJ2-1, with D maybe TRBD2 (7 bases). Deletions cut 4 bases from V and 13 bases from J, with 20 bases between. Germline loops: CDR1 SGHTA, CDR2 FQGNSA. The CDR3 covers 14 residues. The DNA for the CDR3 is TGTGCCAGCAGCTCACTCGCGGGGGCCAACGCTCAGTTCTTC. Amino acid sequence: CASSSLAGANAQFF.